These 24 T cell receptor beta chains share one sample of origin, sequenced in a study of cytomegalovirus exposure and HLA in healthy donors. The PCR was carried out with 60 Vbeta primers and 13 Jbeta primers. Method: immunoSEQ multiplex PCR; TCRdb's copy keeps in-frame clones and lacks some. The repertoire has under 150,000 clones, about four fifths of them found once; the top ten carry 1.6%. The source material was PBMCs. The receptors were gathered from a woman aged 18-30 years in good health and CMV-seronegative.

The table lists this clone with a count of one. This chain links TRBV6-5 with TRBJ2-7; a weak D match, TRBD1 (5 bases). The V gene's germline CDR1 is MNHEY and CDR2 SVGAGI. Trimming stripped 7 bases from V and 4 bases from J, with 17 bases between. CDR3 length: 14 amino acids. CDR3 DNA sequence: TGTGCCAGCAACCCTGGGCAGGGTGGGTACGAGCAGTACTTC. This translates into CASNPGQGGYEQYF.

J is TRBJ1-6 and V is TRBV7-9; 12 bases fit TRBD1. The length of the CDR3 is 17 residues. The junction had 11 bases not matched to a gene; V was cut back by 4 bases and J by 10 bases. Germline loops: CDR1 SEHNR, CDR2 FQNEAQ (reference sequence). The CDR3 sequence: CASSWGTGGILYSPLHF. The DNA for the CDR3 is TGTGCCAGCAGCTGGGGGACAGGGGGCATTCTCTACTCACCCCTCCACTTT.

CDR3 bases: TGTGCCACCAGGAAGGGGGACTATGGCTACACCTTC. This encodes CATRKGDYGYTF. This rearrangement joins TRBV15 to TRBJ1-2, with TRBD1 as a possible D gene (6 bases). The CDR3 totals 12 residues. Trimming removed 6 bases from V and 3 bases from J, with 8 bases in between. Germline values: CDR1 LNHNV, CDR2 YYDKDF (reference sequence).

The chain couples TRBV29-1 to TRBJ1-1; the D is unclear. Germline assignment: CDR1 SQVTM and CDR2 ANQGSEA. Trimming left V 4 bases short and J 1 base short, with 10 bases between. This CDR3 contains 13 residues. The CDR3 DNA is TGCAGCGTTGTAAGACATTGGAACACTGAAGCTTTCTTT. Translated: CSVVRHWNTEAFF.

This clone was counted only a few times. The chain carries TRBV30 and TRBJ1-5; D is possibly TRBD1 (5 bases). The V end lost 4 bases, the J end lost 1 base, and 11 bases lay between the germline ends. Germline CDR1 is GTSNPN and CDR2 is SVGIG (reference sequence). The CDR3 contains 14 residues. This CDR3 reads CAWNGASSNQPQHF. In nucleotides, the CDR3 is TGTGCCTGGAATGGGGCCTCCAGCAATCAGCCCCAGCATTTT.

The rearrangement uses TRBV6-1 and TRBJ1-2; 10 bases fit TRBD1. CDR3 length: 15 amino acids. Germline V lookup: CDR1 MNHNS, CDR2 SASEGT. V was clipped by 6 bases and J by 4 bases; unmatched bases: 8. This CDR3 is CASRGQGRYFYGYTF. The CDR3 region has the DNA TGTGCCAGCAGGGGACAGGGGCGGTATTTCTATGGCTACACCTTC.

This clone turned up a few times. This CDR3 is missing its conserved last phenylalanine or tryptophan, likely due to a read error. The chain links TRBV30 to TRBJ1-5, with TRBD1 matching 9 bases. The V segment lost 3 bases and the J segment 6 bases; nucleotides outside the gene matches: 3. The CDR3 has 13 amino acids. Per the germline V gene, CDR1 is GTSNPN and CDR2 is SVGIG (reference sequence). CDR3 region: CAWSATGGQPQHL. The CDR3 nucleotides are TGTGCCTGGAGCGCGACAGGGGGTCAGCCCCAGCATCTT.

Turning to this clone: The sample has other DNA sequences that encode this CDR3 too. The chain combines TRBV4-1 with TRBJ1-5, with 7 nucleotides matching TRBD1. Germline V gives CDR1 MGHRA, CDR2 YSYEKL. This CDR3 region has 16 residues. Trimming removed 4 bases from V and 1 base from J; junction bases left unmatched: 7. This CDR3 reads CASSPTGTVSNQPQHF. The CDR3 DNA reads as TGCGCCAGCAGCCCCACTGGGACAGTGAGCAATCAGCCCCAGCATTTT.

The chain combines TRBV19 with TRBJ2-5; tentatively, D is TRBD2 (5 bases). Trimming took 3 bases from V and 4 from J, leaving 15 bases between them. The V gene's germline CDR1 is LNHDA and CDR2 SQIVND (reference sequence). This CDR3 has 15 amino acids. DNA for the CDR3: TGTGCCAGTAGTATCGACTACCCGCGCCGAGAGACCCAGTACTTC. Its protein is CASSIDYPRRETQYF.

In its sample, this clone was seen once. This chain joins TRBV29-1 and TRBJ2-2; TRBD1 might be the D (6 bases). CDR1 is SQVTM, CDR2 ANQGSEA, per germline. V was pared by 6 bases and J by 6 bases, with 11 bases between. The CDR3 totals 12 residues. In nucleotides, the CDR3 is TGCAGCGTAAACAGGGTCCCCGGGGAGCTGTTTTTT. This sequence encodes CSVNRVPGELFF.

The chain combines TRBV29-1 with TRBJ2-7; D may be TRBD2 (5 bases). Trimming took 7 bases from V and 2 from J, leaving 9 bases between them. From germline, CDR1 is SQVTM and CDR2 ANQGSEA. The CDR3 is made up of 11 amino acids. The CDR3 sequence: CSAGGPYEQYF. Written as DNA, the CDR3 is TGCAGCGCCGGCGGGCCCTACGAGCAGTACTTC.

This clone was observed a handful of times. The CDR3 protein is CASSQDGTGETEAFF. The CDR3 DNA follows: TGCGCCAGCAGCCAAGACGGGACAGGGGAGACTGAAGCTTTCTTT. V and J are TRBV4-1 and TRBJ1-1; TRBD1 matches 10 bases. V shed 0 bases and J 5 bases; nucleotides not matched to a gene: 3. The CDR3 length is 15 residues. Germline CDR1 MGHRA, CDR2 YSYEKL.

CDR3 bases: TGTGCCAGCAGCTCAACCCTCACAGGGAACACTGAAGCTTTCTTT. Translation: CASSSTLTGNTEAFF. The V call is TRBV5-5, the J call TRBJ1-1; D may be TRBD1 (5 bases). Trimming pared 3 bases from V and 1 base from J, leaving 13 bases between. Germline assignment: CDR1 SGHKS and CDR2 YYEKEE (reference sequence). CDR3 size: 15 residues.

V usage is TRBV28 and J usage is TRBJ2-4; 9 bases are a match to TRBD1. Germline V gives CDR1 MDHEN, CDR2 SYDVKM. Unmatched junction bases numbered 5, after V lost 6 bases and J lost 5 bases. This CDR3 spans 14 amino acids. The CDR3 region is CASRPGTGQNIQYF. The CDR3 DNA is TGTGCCAGCAGACCCGGGACAGGGCAAAACATTCAGTACTTC.

This rearrangement joins TRBV6-1 to TRBJ1-2; TRBD1 matches at 9 bases. Trimming at V came to 6 bases and at J to 7 bases, leaving 6 bases not matched to a gene. There are 13 residues in the CDR3. Germline assignment: CDR1 MNHNS and CDR2 SASEGT. Here the CDR3 reads CASRPGQGRGYTF. CDR3 bases: TGTGCCAGCAGGCCGGGACAGGGTCGTGGCTACACCTTC.

In its sample, this clone was seen a few times. The CDR3 loop is CASSQDILITGELFF. Here the CDR3 DNA reads TGCGCCAGCAGCCAAGATATACTTATCACCGGGGAGCTGTTTTTT. The V call is TRBV4-1, the J call TRBJ2-2; D not resolved. The V gene lost 0 bases and the J gene lost 4 bases, with 9 bases spanning the gap. The CDR3 spans 15 residues. Looked up from germline, CDR1 is MGHRA and CDR2 is YSYEKL.

The chain is built from TRBV5-4 and TRBJ1-1; 7 bases agree with TRBD1. Per the germline V gene, CDR1 is SGHNT and CDR2 is YYREEE (reference sequence). This CDR3 contains 13 residues. With V trimmed by 4 bases and J by 10 bases, 10 bases remained unmatched. This CDR3 is CASSARQGFGAFF. For the CDR3, the DNA is TGTGCCAGCAGCGCTCGACAGGGTTTCGGAGCTTTCTTT.

This clone was seen more than once but under ten times. The CDR3: CASSAGGAGANVLTF. The CDR3, as DNA: TGTGCCAGCAGCGCCGGAGGAGCAGGGGCCAACGTCCTGACTTTC. This chain links TRBV11-3 with TRBJ2-6; a possible D gene is TRBD2 (5 bases). Trimming stripped 5 bases from V and 4 bases from J, with 12 bases between. The CDR3 contains 15 residues. The germline CDR1 and CDR2 sequences are SGHNT and YENEEA. Using reference TRBV11-3 and TRBJ2-6 for the parts outside the CDR3, the full variable domain is EAGVVQSPRYKIIEKKQPVAFWCNPISGHNTLYWYLQNLGQGPELLIRYENEEAVDDSQLPKDRFSAERLKGVDSTLKIQPAELGDSAVYLCASSAGGAGANVLTFGAGSRLTVL.

The V gene is TRBV5-1, the J gene TRBJ2-5; the D gene is possibly TRBD1 (5 bases). Germline V lookup: CDR1 SGHRS, CDR2 YFSETQ. There are 15 residues in the CDR3. Trimming left V 0 bases short and J 2 bases short, with 11 bases between. DNA for the CDR3: TGCGCCAGCAGCTTGGTTAACAGGCCTCAAGAGACCCAGTACTTC. Amino acid sequence: CASSLVNRPQETQYF.

This sequence joins TRBV10-3 and TRBJ1-1, with a possible D match to TRBD1 (5 bases). The V gene's germline CDR1 is ENHRY and CDR2 SYGVKD. The CDR3 extends over 16 amino acids. Trimming shortened V by 0 bases and J by 0 bases, and 11 bases separated the two germline ends. The CDR3, as DNA: TGTGCCATCAGTGAGTCGGGACTGAGAATGAACACTGAAGCTTTCTTT. Residues: CAISESGLRMNTEAFF.

V and J are TRBV6-1 and TRBJ1-5, with a tentative D call TRBD1 (5 bases). Trimming took off 3 bases at V and 6 bases at J, with 12 bases between the two ends. From germline, CDR1 is MNHNS and CDR2 SASEGT. This CDR3 has 14 amino acids. Here the CDR3 reads CASSDSGLGQPQHF. The CDR3 DNA reads as TGTGCCAGCAGTGATTCAGGGTTAGGTCAGCCCCAGCATTTT.

The chain recombines TRBV7-9 with TRBJ1-5; D gene uncertain. From germline, CDR1 is SEHNR and CDR2 FQNEAQ (reference sequence). This CDR3 has 14 amino acids. Trimming cost V 2 bases and J 1 base, with 6 bases left between them. The DNA for the CDR3 is TGTGCCAGCAGCTTAAGCACGAGCAATCAGCCCCAGCATTTT. As protein: CASSLSTSNQPQHF.

The chain combines TRBV10-2 with TRBJ2-7; a weak D match, TRBD2 (6 bases). The CDR3 length is 14 residues. Germline values: CDR1 WSHSY, CDR2 SAAADI. Trimming stripped 2 bases from V and 0 bases from J, with 8 bases between. The CDR3 DNA reads as TGCGCCAGCAGTGAGGCGGGATTCTCCTACGAGCAGTACTTC. This codes for CASSEAGFSYEQYF.

The chain carries TRBV5-1 and TRBJ1-1; D not certain. Between the trimmed V and J ends, which lost 3 bases and 2 bases, there was a span of 11 bases. The CDR3 length is 14 residues. The germline V gene has CDR1 SGHRS and CDR2 YFSETQ. The CDR3 DNA sequence: TGCGCCAGCAGCTACATAACAGCCAACACTGAAGCTTTCTTT. The encoded protein is CASSYITANTEAFF.